This T cell receptor (beta chain) was recovered during a study of sequential checkpoint blockade in melanoma (dated by TCRdb to between 2018 and 2020). Some background on the complete study: In a 1:1 randomization, patients received either first-line nivolumab then ipilimumab (arm A) or ipilimumab then nivolumab (arm B). Maintenance nivolumab came after each of the two trial sequences.

V loses 6 bases, J loses 2 bases, and the germline ends lie 15 bases apart. CDR1 and CDR2 were assigned from the germline V gene as SGHDT and YYEEEE. The CDR3 sequence holds 14 residues, the cysteine and valine included. CDR3 DNA is the only sequence kept; it has 42 bases, read in frame from the first base. About this clone: There is no known antigen for this receptor. The sample holds no much larger clone one base away, and base qualities are not on file.

The immunoSEQ Assay was used to immunosequence TCRbeta CDR3 regions from genomic DNA. Before high-throughput sequencing, the genomic DNA was amplified using bias-controlled multiplex PCR. The paper's processing steps were these. To quantify the absolute abundance of each unique TCRbeta CDR3 region, the sequences were collapsed and filtered. Clonality, defined as 1 minus Pielou's evenness, was calculated using only productive rearrangements. A previously published method was used to identify clones whose frequencies were significantly greater in on-treatment samples than in baseline samples. As stored in TCRdb, this immuneACCESS dataset retains in-frame rearrangements with V and J assigned. A fraction of the clones does not appear; measured against another copy, unresolved V genes explain less than half of the discrepancy, and the remainder lacks a known reason. The V and J calls and clone size are taken from that table; D and trimming were inferred from the DNA. Across this sample there are around 13,000 clones, with over 65% seen only once. The ten largest clones represent just over 25% of the sample.

Study-wide findings and limitations: The response-prediction model combining TCR metrics and mutation burden needs validation in larger, independent patient cohorts.

The treatment or condition label here, explained by the study, means: randomized to nivolumab then ipilimumab (arm A) or the reverse (arm B). None of the trial patients had been given prior DNA-damaging chemotherapy. Thawed PBMCs were sorted on a FACS Aria II flow cytometer to isolate live CD3+CD8+ cells negative for CD19 and CD56. CheckMate 064, a randomized, open-label phase II trial of sequential checkpoint blockade, was the source of the samples, all of which came from patients with melanoma. Peripheral blood mononuclear cells were collected by leukapheresis, purified using Ficoll-Paque, and frozen in human serum containing roughly 9.1% DMSO. Right after sorting, the blood CD3+CD8+ cells were verified to be >95% pure, and DNA extraction followed.

Sequences were derived from CD8+ T cells sorted from blood (inferred from file names), sampled from a patient given nivolumab and ipilimumab in sequence. The V gene is TRBV5-6 and the J gene is TRBJ2-7; there is no confident call for the D gene. This receptor was obtained from a human donor with melanoma. The DNA reads TGTGCCAGCACCTCAGGATTCGGAACCTACGAGCAGTACGTC. Its protein is CASTSGFGTYEQYV.